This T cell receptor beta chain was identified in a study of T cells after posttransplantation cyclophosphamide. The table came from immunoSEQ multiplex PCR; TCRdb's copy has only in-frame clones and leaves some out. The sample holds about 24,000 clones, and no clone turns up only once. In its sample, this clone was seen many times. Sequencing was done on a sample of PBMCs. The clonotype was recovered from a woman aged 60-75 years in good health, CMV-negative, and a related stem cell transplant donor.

CDR3 loop: CASSFSGLAGLGTQYF. CDR3 DNA sequence: TGTGCCAGCAGTTTCTCCGGACTAGCGGGGTTGGGTACGCAGTATTTT. The chain recombines TRBV27 with TRBJ2-3; 12 nucleotides line up with TRBD2. Germline V gives CDR1 MNHEY, CDR2 SMNVEV (reference sequence). The CDR3 has 16 amino acids. The J segment lost 8 bases and the V segment lost 3 bases, leaving 9 bases of the junction unmatched.